This entry lists 5 T cell receptor beta chains sequenced from one sample in a study of cytomegalovirus exposure and HLA in healthy donors. The PCR made use of 60 Vbeta and 13 Jbeta primers. TCRdb's table, derived via immunoSEQ multiplex PCR, lists solely in-frame clones and lacks some. The repertoire holds approximately 110,000 clones, with 80% to 85% as singletons. The sequencing sample was made of PBMCs. The source is a man between 25 and 39 years old in good health and CMV-seropositive.

On this clone: Within the sample, other DNA sequences also encode this same CDR3. This chain joins TRBV5-1 and TRBJ1-3; a possible D gene is TRBD1 (6 bases). Germline V gene data show CDR1 as SGHRS and CDR2 as YFSETQ. The CDR3 is 16 amino acids. The V end was cut by 0 bases, the J end by 3 bases, with 13 bases between. The CDR3 bases are TGCGCCAGCAGCTTGGTATCAGGGGCGGGTGGAAACACCATATATTTT. Its translation: CASSLVSGAGGNTIYF.

This chain uses TRBV5-1 with TRBJ2-3; no definite D call. CDR1 SGHRS and CDR2 YFSETQ come from the germline V gene. This CDR3 has 12 amino acids. The V and J ends lost 2 bases and 8 bases respectively, with 9 bases between them. CDR3 residues: CASSFERRTQYF. The CDR3 DNA sequence: TGCGCCAGCAGCTTTGAGAGGCGTACGCAGTATTTT. Full variable domain (missing parts from reference TRBV5-1 and TRBJ2-3): KAGVTQTPRYLIKTRGQQVTLSCSPISGHRSVSWYQQTPGQGLQFLFEYFSETQRNKGNFPGRFSGRQFSNSRSEMNVSTLELGDSALYLCASSFERRTQYFGPGTRLTVL.

The chain employs TRBV5-1 and TRBJ2-5; tentative D call: TRBD1 (6 bases). Germline values: CDR1 SGHRS, CDR2 YFSETQ. Trimming took 4 bases from V and 4 from J, leaving 11 bases between them. This CDR3 is 13 amino acids long. DNA of the CDR3: TGCGCCAGCAGCCCGACAGGTCCAGAGACCCAGTACTTC. Its translation is CASSPTGPETQYF.

This clone was counted a few times. The J gene is TRBJ2-2, the V gene TRBV5-1; a weak D match, TRBD2 (5 bases). This CDR3 spans 16 amino acids. Germline lookup yields CDR1 SGHRS and CDR2 YFSETQ. The ends were cut back, 4 bases at V and 0 bases at J, with 13 bases in the middle. The chain's CDR3 is CASSPPGNANTGELFF. Written as DNA, the CDR3 is TGCGCCAGCAGCCCCCCGGGGAACGCGAACACCGGGGAGCTGTTTTTT.

The gene calls are TRBV29-1 and TRBJ1-4, with D unresolved. In germline, CDR1 is SQVTM, CDR2 ANQGSEA. CDR3 length: 13 amino acids. Trimming removed 0 bases from V and 3 bases from J, with 5 bases in between. The CDR3 loop is CSVEDRANEKLFF. CDR3 sequence (DNA): TGCAGCGTTGAAGATCGGGCTAATGAAAAACTGTTTTTT.